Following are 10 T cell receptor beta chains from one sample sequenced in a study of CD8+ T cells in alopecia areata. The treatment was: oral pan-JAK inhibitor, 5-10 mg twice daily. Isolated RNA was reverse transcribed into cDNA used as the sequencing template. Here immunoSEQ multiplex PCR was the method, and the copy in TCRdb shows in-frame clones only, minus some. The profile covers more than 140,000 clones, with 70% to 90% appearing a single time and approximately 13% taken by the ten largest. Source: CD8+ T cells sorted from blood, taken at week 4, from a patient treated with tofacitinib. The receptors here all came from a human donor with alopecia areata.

The CDR3 protein is CASSLRGPYSNTGELFF. The CDR3 DNA is TGTGCCAGCAGTCTAAGAGGGCCCTACTCGAACACCGGGGAGCTGTTTTTT. The genes are TRBV25-1 and TRBJ2-2, with D maybe TRBD2 (5 bases). Germline-derived CDR1 and CDR2 are MGHDK and SYGVNS. The V gene lost 5 bases and the J gene lost 0 bases, with 16 bases spanning the gap. This CDR3 contains 17 residues.

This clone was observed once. This CDR3 reads CAWSVTAEQYF. The CDR3 DNA reads TGTGCCTGGAGTGTAACCGCCGAGCAGTACTTC. This chain joins TRBV30 and TRBJ2-7; D gene uncertain. Deletions cut 0 bases from V and 6 bases from J, with 6 bases between. The CDR3 totals 11 residues. In germline, CDR1 is GTSNPN, CDR2 SVGIG (reference sequence). The whole variable domain, remainder taken from reference TRBV30 and TRBJ2-7, is SQTIHQWPATLVQPVGSPLSLECTVEGTSNPNLYWYRQAAGRGLQLLFYSVGIGQISSEVPQNLSASRPQDRQFILSSKKLLLSDSGFYLCAWSVTAEQYFGPGTRLTVT.

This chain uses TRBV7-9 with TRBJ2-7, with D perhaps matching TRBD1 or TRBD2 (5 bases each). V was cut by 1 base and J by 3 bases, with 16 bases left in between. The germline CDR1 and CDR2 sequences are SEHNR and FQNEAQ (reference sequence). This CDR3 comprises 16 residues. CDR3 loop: CASSLVGQGPNYEQYF. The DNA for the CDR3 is TGTGCCAGCAGCTTAGTCGGGCAGGGACCCAACTACGAGCAGTACTTC.

The CDR3 protein is CASSLEPRGEQYF. The CDR3 coding sequence is TGTGCCAGCAGCTTAGAGCCACGGGGGGAGCAGTACTTC. The chain is built from TRBV7-9 and TRBJ2-7, with D possibly TRBD2 on 6 matching bases. Germline CDR1 reads SEHNR; CDR2 reads FQNEAQ (reference sequence). The CDR3 extends over 13 amino acids. Deletions cut 1 base from V and 7 bases from J, with 11 bases between. Drawing the rest from reference TRBV7-9 and TRBJ2-7, the complete variable domain is DTGVSQNPRHKITKRGQNVTFRCDPISEHNRLYWYRQTLGQGPEFLTYFQNEAQLEKSRLLSDRFSAERPKGSFSTLEIQRTEQGDSAMYLCASSLEPRGEQYFGPGTRLTVT.

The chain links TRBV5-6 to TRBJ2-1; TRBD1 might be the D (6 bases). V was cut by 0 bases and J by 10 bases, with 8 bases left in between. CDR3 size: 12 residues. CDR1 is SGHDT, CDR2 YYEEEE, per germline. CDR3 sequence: CASSLAGTEQFF. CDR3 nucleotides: TGTGCCAGCAGCTTGGCCGGGACAGAGCAGTTCTTC. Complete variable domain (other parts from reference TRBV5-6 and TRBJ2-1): DAGVTQSPTHLIKTRGQQVTLRCSPKSGHDTVSWYQQALGQGPQFIFQYYEEEERQRGNFPDRFSGHQFPNYSSELNVNALLLGDSALYLCASSLAGTEQFFGPGTRLTVL.

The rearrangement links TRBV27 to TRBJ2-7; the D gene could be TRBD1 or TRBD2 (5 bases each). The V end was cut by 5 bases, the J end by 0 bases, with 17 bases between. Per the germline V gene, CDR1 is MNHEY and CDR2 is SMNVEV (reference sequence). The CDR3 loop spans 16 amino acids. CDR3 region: CASSLTGPYRSYEQYF. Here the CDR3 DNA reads TGTGCCAGCAGTCTCACGGGGCCCTATCGCTCCTACGAGCAGTACTTC.

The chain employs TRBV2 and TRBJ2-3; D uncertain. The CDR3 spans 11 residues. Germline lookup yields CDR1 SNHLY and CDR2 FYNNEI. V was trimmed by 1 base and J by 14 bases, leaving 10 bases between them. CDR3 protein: CASSEGSRAYF. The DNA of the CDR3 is TGTGCCAGCAGTGAAGGATCTCGTGCGTATTTT. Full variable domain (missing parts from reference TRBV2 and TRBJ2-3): EPEVTQTPSHQVTQMGQEVILRCVPISNHLYFYWYRQILGQKVEFLVSFYNNEISEKSEIFDDQFSVERPDGSNFTLKIRSTKLEDSAMYFCASSEGSRAYFGPGTRLTVL.

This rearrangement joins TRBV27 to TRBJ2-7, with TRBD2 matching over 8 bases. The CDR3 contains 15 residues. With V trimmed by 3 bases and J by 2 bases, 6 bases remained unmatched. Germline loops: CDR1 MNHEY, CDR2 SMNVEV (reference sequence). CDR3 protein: CASSLTSSGTYEQYF. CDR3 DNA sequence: TGTGCCAGCAGTTTGACGAGTAGCGGGACCTACGAGCAGTACTTC.

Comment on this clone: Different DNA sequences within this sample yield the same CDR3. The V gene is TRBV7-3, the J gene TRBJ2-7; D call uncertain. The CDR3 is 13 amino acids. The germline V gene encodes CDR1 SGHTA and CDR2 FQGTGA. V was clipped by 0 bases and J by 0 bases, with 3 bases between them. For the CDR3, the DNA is TGTGCCAGCAGCTTAACGAGCTCCTACGAGCAGTACTTC. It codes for CASSLTSSYEQYF.

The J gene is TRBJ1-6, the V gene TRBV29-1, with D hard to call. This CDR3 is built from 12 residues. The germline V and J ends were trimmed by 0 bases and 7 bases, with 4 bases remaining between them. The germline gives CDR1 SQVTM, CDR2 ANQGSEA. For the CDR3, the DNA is TGCAGCGTTGAAGATGGGAATTCACCCCTCCACTTT. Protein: CSVEDGNSPLHF. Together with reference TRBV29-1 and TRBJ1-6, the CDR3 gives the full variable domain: SAVISQKPSRDICQRGTSLTIQCQVDSQVTMMFWYRQQPGQSLTLIATANQGSEATYESGFVIDKFPISRPNLTFSTLTVSNMSPEDSSIYLCSVEDGNSPLHFGNGTRLTVT.